This T cell receptor (beta chain) is from a study of blood T cell repertoires in COVID-19. Study-level information: There were acute and convalescent COVID-19 samples, and they came from the United States, Italy and Spain. Sample material is recorded as cDNA or gDNA derived from T cells, B-cell-depleted T cells, or PBMCs.

The CDR3 runs to 17 residues. The trim removed 2 bases at V and 5 bases at J, leaving 14 bases unmatched. Per the germline V gene, CDR1 is SGHVS and CDR2 is FQNEAQ. As processed by the authors: Amplification from reference gene primers served as the basis for estimated nucleated cell counts. The data were produced by immunoSEQ multiplex PCR, yet TCRdb's version contains in-frame clones alone and is incomplete. For V, J and clone size, that table is used; D and trimming come from the DNA. The data show 200,000 to 250,000 clones, around nine tenths seen once. The TCR originated in a woman in her 70s with active or convalescent COVID-19. Input material: peripheral blood. The chain recombines TRBV7-8 with TRBJ1-2; TRBD1 aligns across 7 bases. CDR3: CASSLKGPSPRGYGYTF. Here the CDR3 DNA reads TGTGCCAGCAGCTTAAAGGGGCCGTCACCCAGGGGGTATGGCTACACCTTC.